Here is one T cell receptor beta chain with its context. What it recognizes is unknown. The CDR3 has 14 residues. Per germline, CDR1 MDHEN and CDR2 SYDVKM. The J segment lost 3 bases and the V segment lost 8 bases, leaving 3 bases of the junction unmatched. The data were obtained in a study of T-cell reconstitution after alpha-beta-depleted transplantation in children. General study points: Counts and diversity of T cells one year after transplant came mostly from newly produced T cells.

A TCRbeta library incorporating unique molecular identifiers was prepared. One entry per CDR3 protein results from TCRdb running MiXCR on the PCR reads. This sample has hundreds of thousands of distinct CDR3 sequences, with 7.5% to 9% found just once. The receptor's source is a female patient between 2 and 10 years old who had a stem cell transplant for Fanconi anemia, so the T cells may come from the graft donor. Sample: peripheral blood, taken 360 days after TCRalphabeta/CD19-depleted stem cell transplant. This rearrangement joins TRBV28 to TRBJ2-5, with 13 bases identical to TRBD2. The CDR3 region is CASDTSGGEETQYF. DNA for the CDR3: TGTGCCAGCGACACTAGCGGGGGGGAAGAGACCCAGTACTTC.